This passage covers 11 T cell receptor beta chains from one sample sequenced in a study of blood T cells in healthy people across ages. A second about 6 to 12 cycle PCR used barcoded and J-beta primers. Via MiXCR, TCRdb re-called the 5' RACE reads, giving one row per CDR3 protein. The table records hundreds of thousands of distinct CDR3 sequences, under 55% of them present only once. The sequenced material came from blood. These receptor sequences come from a man in his sixties in good health.

The chain has TRBV7-9 and TRBJ2-7; a weak D match, TRBD1 (5 bases). V lost 0 bases and J 2 bases, leaving 14 bases between the germline ends. Germline V gene lookup returns CDR1 SEHNR and CDR2 FQNEAQ (reference sequence). The CDR3 runs 16 residues. The CDR3 DNA is TGTGCCAGCAGCTTAGCATTGGGGCAGAGAGCCTACGAGCAGTACTTC. Amino acids: CASSLALGQRAYEQYF. Combining the CDR3 with reference TRBV7-9 and TRBJ2-7 gives the whole variable domain DTGVSQNPRHKITKRGQNVTFRCDPISEHNRLYWYRQTLGQGPEFLTYFQNEAQLEKSRLLSDRFSAERPKGSFSTLEIQRTEQGDSAMYLCASSLALGQRAYEQYFGPGTRLTVT.

The CDR3: CASSLGRPDGYTF. The CDR3 nucleotides are TGTGCCAGCAGCTTAGGCCGGCCAGATGGCTACACCTTC. The V gene is TRBV7-9, the J gene TRBJ1-2, with D uncertain. V was cut by 1 base and J by 6 bases, with 9 bases left in between. Germline lookup yields CDR1 SEHNR and CDR2 FQNEAQ (reference sequence). This CDR3 spans 13 amino acids.

The rearrangement joins TRBV29-1 to TRBJ1-2; no clear D. Looked up from germline, CDR1 is SQVTM and CDR2 is ANQGSEA. The ends were cut back, 7 bases at V and 2 bases at J, with 14 bases in the middle. The CDR3 consists of 13 residues. CDR3 residues: CSAHDMGNYGYTF. CDR3 coding DNA: TGCAGCGCCCACGACATGGGAAACTATGGCTACACCTTC.

The chain links TRBV6-5 to TRBJ2-7, with 8 bases fitting TRBD1. The CDR3 loop spans 13 amino acids. Per the germline V gene, CDR1 is MNHEY and CDR2 is SVGAGI. V trimming: 4 bases; J trimming: 10 bases; junction bases outside the gene matches: 9. CDR3 sequence (DNA): TGTGCCAGCAGTTTTAGGACAGGGCTAGAACAGTACTTC. This translates into CASSFRTGLEQYF.

V is TRBV6-6 and J is TRBJ2-1; D gene ambiguous. V was trimmed by 4 bases and J by 5 bases, leaving 6 bases between them. This CDR3 has 12 residues. Germline V gives CDR1 MNHNY, CDR2 SVGAGI (reference sequence). The CDR3 bases are TGTGCCAGCAGTTGGGATGACAATGAGCAGTTCTTC. It is translated as CASSWDDNEQFF.

This clonotype turned up a few times. V gene TRBV27 combines with J gene TRBJ2-7; 8 bases fit TRBD2. CDR1 and CDR2 (germline): MNHEY, SMNVEV (reference sequence). V trimming: 5 bases; J trimming: 7 bases; junction bases outside the gene matches: 16. The length of the CDR3 is 16 residues. The CDR3 region is CASSPPMSGGVKEQYF. As DNA, the CDR3 is TGTGCCAGCAGTCCCCCCATGTCGGGGGGGGTCAAGGAGCAGTACTTC.

V usage is TRBV20-1 and J usage is TRBJ2-5; 13 bases match TRBD2. CDR1 is DFQATT and CDR2 is SNEGSKA in the germline V gene (reference sequence). CDR3 length: 17 amino acids. Losses at the gene ends were 4 bases for V and 4 bases for J; bases not matched to a gene: 12. The CDR3 DNA reads as TGCAGTGCTACCGGGACTAGCGGGGCCTCGTGGGGAGAGACCCAGTACTTC. This translates into CSATGTSGASWGETQYF.

This chain connects TRBV3-1 to TRBJ2-2; 7 bases map to TRBD1. The CDR3 loop spans 17 amino acids. Germline trimming cut 0 bases from V and 5 bases from J; bases unmatched to any gene: 9. The germline V gene encodes CDR1 LGHDT and CDR2 YNNKEL (reference sequence). CDR3 in amino acids: CASSQDLYRGRTGELFF. For the CDR3, the DNA is TGTGCCAGCAGCCAAGATTTGTACAGGGGTCGGACCGGGGAGCTGTTTTTT. The complete variable domain, with remaining parts taken from reference TRBV3-1 and TRBJ2-2, reads DTAVSQTPKYLVTQMGNDKSIKCEQNLGHDTMYWYKQDSKKFLKIMFSYNNKELIINETVPNRFSPKSPDKAHLNLHINSLELGDSAVYFCASSQDLYRGRTGELFFGEGSRLTVL.

This clonotype occurred a few times. CDR3 in DNA: TGTGCCAGCAGTACTGACAGGGGAGGATATGGCTACACCTTC. It translates to CASSTDRGGYGYTF. The rearrangement uses TRBV7-9 and TRBJ1-2; TRBD1 agrees at 8 bases. The CDR3 covers 14 residues. V gave up 6 bases and J gave up 5 bases; unmatched junction bases: 8. Looked up from germline, CDR1 is SEHNR and CDR2 is FQNEAQ (reference sequence). The variable domain in full, with the rest retrieved from reference TRBV7-9 and TRBJ1-2, is DTGVSQNPRHKITKRGQNVTFRCDPISEHNRLYWYRQTLGQGPEFLTYFQNEAQLEKSRLLSDRFSAERPKGSFSTLEIQRTEQGDSAMYLCASSTDRGGYGYTFGSGTRLTVV.

This chain connects TRBV12-3 or TRBV12-4 to TRBJ2-3, with TRBD2 identical over 8 bases. The CDR3 extends over 15 amino acids. V was pared by 9 bases and J by 2 bases, with 10 bases of the junction left unmatched. The DNA of the CDR3 is TGTGCCAGTAGAGCGGCGGGAGGTTTCACAGATACGCAGTATTTT. Protein sequence: CASRAAGGFTDTQYF.

This clonotype was seen only once. This chain links TRBV6-2 or TRBV6-3 with TRBJ2-1; 12 nucleotides align to TRBD2. This CDR3 has 15 amino acids. The germline V gene encodes CDR1 MNHEY and CDR2 SVGEGT. The V segment lost 8 bases and the J segment 8 bases; nucleotides outside the gene matches: 10. The CDR3 region has the DNA TGTGCCAGCGGTCTAGCGGGGGGGATTATGTATGAGCAGTTCTTC. This translates into CASGLAGGIMYEQFF.